This T cell receptor (beta chain) was found in a study of shared clonotypes between healthy human individuals. Study-level results: Naive subsets generally had larger estimated richness than memory subsets.

This clone has only a few counts. Its antigen is still unknown. Selected positively for CCR7 and CD45RO-negative, naive CD8 cells excluded terminally differentiated effector memory CD45RA+ cells. Among the donors, all were Caucasian adults who lived in Nashville, Tennessee. The CDR3 has 16 amino acids. V lost 4 bases and J lost 6, with 22 bases in between. Germline values: CDR1 WNHNN, CDR2 SYGVQD (reference sequence). Assay: immunoSEQ multiplex PCR; the TCRdb copy retains only in-frame clones and omits some. The profile shows about 2.2 million clones, 93% of them singletons. Material: naive CD8+ T cells from PBMCs. The chain carries TRBV10-1 and TRBJ2-7; D is ambiguous. This TCR was recovered from a man in his late teens or twenties in good health. Some clones in this sample may be carry-over from other donors' samples. The CDR3 loop is CASSVGFGGRSAEQYF. The CDR3 DNA follows: TGCGCCAGCAGTGTGGGTTTTGGCGGACGCAGTGCCGAGCAGTACTTC.